This entry concerns a single T cell receptor (beta chain). J gave up 3 bases and V 4 bases, and 6 bases lay outside the gene matches. Germline V CDR1 and CDR2: LNHDA, SQIVND (reference sequence). The CDR3 covers 15 residues. These data come from a study of T-cell reconstitution after alpha-beta-depleted transplantation in children. This sample's TCRbeta library carried unique molecular identifier barcodes. TCRdb re-called the PCR reads with MiXCR, one entry per CDR3 protein. The sample records more than 450,000 distinct CDR3 sequences, around 17% being singletons. The TCR sequence derives from a human donor who donated a stem cell graft to a child with acute lymphoblastic leukemia. Sequencing was performed on PBMCs from the stem cell graft donor, taken from the stem cell graft. The chain is built from TRBV19 and TRBJ2-1, with 7 nucleotides matching TRBD1. CDR3 coding DNA: TGTGCCAGTAGTAGCGCGACAGGGTTCTACAATGAGCAGTTCTTC. It is translated as CASSSATGFYNEQFF.